This section outlines one T cell receptor beta chain sequence together with its context. These data originate in a study of cytomegalovirus exposure and HLA in healthy donors. This CDR3 has 17 amino acids. The trim removed 6 bases at V and 0 bases at J, leaving 11 bases unmatched. CDR1 is MNHEY, CDR2 SMNVEV, per germline (reference sequence). Both 60 Vbeta primers and 13 Jbeta primers went into the PCR. Using immunoSEQ multiplex PCR, the repertoire was profiled, and TCRdb retains in-frame clones only, with some absent. The sample has some 200,000 clones, almost 70% seen once. The sample consisted of PBMCs. This TCR was recovered from a man aged 35 to 55 in good health and CMV-seropositive. The genes are TRBV27 and TRBJ2-4, with 7 bases lining up with TRBD1. CDR3: CASRPGQKPLAKNIQYF. CDR3 nucleotide sequence: TGTGCCAGCAGGCCGGGACAGAAGCCCTTAGCCAAAAACATTCAGTACTTC.